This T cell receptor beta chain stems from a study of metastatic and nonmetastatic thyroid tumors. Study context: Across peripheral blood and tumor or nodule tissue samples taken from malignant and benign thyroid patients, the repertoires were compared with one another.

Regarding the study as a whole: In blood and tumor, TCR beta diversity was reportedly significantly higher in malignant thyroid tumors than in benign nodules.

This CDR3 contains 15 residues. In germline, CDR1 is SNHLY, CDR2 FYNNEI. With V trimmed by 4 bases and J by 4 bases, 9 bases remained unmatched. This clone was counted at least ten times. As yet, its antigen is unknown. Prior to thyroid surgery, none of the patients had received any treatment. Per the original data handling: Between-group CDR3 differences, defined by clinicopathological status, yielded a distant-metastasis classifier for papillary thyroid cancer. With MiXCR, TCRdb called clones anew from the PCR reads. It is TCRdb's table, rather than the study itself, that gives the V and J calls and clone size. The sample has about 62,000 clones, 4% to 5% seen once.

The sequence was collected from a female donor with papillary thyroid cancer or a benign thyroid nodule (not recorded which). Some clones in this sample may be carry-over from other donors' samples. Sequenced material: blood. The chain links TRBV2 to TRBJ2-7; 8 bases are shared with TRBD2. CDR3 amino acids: CASSVLPGGRYEQYF. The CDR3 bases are TGTGCCAGCAGTGTGCTCCCGGGGGGGCGATACGAGCAGTACTTC. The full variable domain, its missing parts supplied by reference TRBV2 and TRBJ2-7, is EPEVTQTPSHQVTQMGQEVILRCVPISNHLYFYWYRQILGQKVEFLVSFYNNEISEKSEIFDDQFSVERPDGSNFTLKIRSTKLEDSAMYFCASSVLPGGRYEQYFGPGTRLTVT.